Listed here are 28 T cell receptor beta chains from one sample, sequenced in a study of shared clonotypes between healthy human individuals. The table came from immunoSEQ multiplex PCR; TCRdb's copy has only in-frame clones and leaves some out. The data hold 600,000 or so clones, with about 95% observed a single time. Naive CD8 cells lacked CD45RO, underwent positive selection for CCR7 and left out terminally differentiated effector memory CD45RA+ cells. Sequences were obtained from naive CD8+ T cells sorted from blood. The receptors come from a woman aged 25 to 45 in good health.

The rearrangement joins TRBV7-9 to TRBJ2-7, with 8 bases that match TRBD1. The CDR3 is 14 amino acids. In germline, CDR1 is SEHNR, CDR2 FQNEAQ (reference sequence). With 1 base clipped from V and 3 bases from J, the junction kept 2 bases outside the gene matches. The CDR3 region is CASSLGTGIYEQYF. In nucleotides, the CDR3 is TGTGCCAGCAGCTTAGGGACAGGGATCTACGAGCAGTACTTC.

The CDR3 DNA is TGTGCCAGCAGCCGCACAGGGGGCGGGACTGAAGCTTTCTTT. Its protein is CASSRTGGGTEAFF. This chain joins TRBV28 and TRBJ1-1; TRBD1 aligns across 9 bases. Per the germline V gene, CDR1 is MDHEN and CDR2 is SYDVKM. The CDR3 is made up of 14 amino acids. Trimming removed 6 bases from V and 5 bases from J; junction bases left unmatched: 7.

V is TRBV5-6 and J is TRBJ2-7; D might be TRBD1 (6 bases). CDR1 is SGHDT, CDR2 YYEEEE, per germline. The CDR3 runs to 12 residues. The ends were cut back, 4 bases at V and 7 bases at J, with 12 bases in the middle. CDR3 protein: CASSRDMREQYF. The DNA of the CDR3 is TGTGCCAGCAGCCGGGACATGAGAGAGCAGTACTTC.

The CDR3 DNA reads as TGTGCCAGCCGCGAGCGGGAGTCGTGGGAGCAGTACTTC. It is translated as CASRERESWEQYF. The chain combines TRBV6-1 with TRBJ2-7; TRBD2 aligns across 8 bases. CDR1 MNHNS and CDR2 SASEGT come from the germline V gene. The CDR3 contains 13 residues. V gave up 8 bases and J gave up 7 bases; unmatched junction bases: 10.

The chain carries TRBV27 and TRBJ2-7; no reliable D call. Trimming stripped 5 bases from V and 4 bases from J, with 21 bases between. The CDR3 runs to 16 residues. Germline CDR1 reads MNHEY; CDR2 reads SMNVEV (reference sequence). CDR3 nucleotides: TGTGCCAGCAGTCTCACCTGGACCCAGCTAATTTACGAGCAGTACTTC. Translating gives CASSLTWTQLIYEQYF.

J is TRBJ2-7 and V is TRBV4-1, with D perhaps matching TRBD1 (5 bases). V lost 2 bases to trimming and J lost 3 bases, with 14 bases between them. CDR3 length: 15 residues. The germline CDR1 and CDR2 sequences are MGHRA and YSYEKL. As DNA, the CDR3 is TGCGCCAGCAGCCAAAGCACAGGAGCCAACTACGAGCAGTACTTC. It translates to CASSQSTGANYEQYF.

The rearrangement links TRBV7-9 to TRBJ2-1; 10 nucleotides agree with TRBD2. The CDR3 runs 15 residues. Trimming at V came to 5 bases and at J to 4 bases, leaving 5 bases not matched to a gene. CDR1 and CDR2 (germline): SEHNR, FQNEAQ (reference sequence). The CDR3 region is CASSLGLAEYNEQFF. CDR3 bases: TGTGCCAGCAGCCTCGGACTAGCGGAGTACAATGAGCAGTTCTTC.

The CDR3 region has the DNA TGCAGCGTTGGGTCAGGGGACTCCTACGAGCAGTACTTC. It yields the protein CSVGSGDSYEQYF. The chain has TRBV29-1 and TRBJ2-7; D is possibly TRBD1 (6 bases). V gave up 4 bases and J gave up 0 bases, with 10 bases separating them. The germline CDR1 and CDR2 sequences are SQVTM and ANQGSEA. This CDR3 has 13 residues.

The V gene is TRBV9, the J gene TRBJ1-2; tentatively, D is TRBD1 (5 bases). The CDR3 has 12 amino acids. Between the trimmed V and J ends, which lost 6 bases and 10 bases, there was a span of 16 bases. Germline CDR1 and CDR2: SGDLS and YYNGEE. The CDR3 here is CASKGSGPFYTF. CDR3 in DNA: TGTGCCAGCAAAGGATCGGGGCCATTCTACACCTTC.

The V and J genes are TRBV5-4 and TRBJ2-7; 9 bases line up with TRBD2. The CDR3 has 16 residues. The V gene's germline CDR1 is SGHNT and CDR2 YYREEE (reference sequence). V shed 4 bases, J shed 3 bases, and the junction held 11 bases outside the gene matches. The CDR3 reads CASSQEISSGSYEQYF. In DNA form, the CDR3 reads TGTGCCAGCAGCCAAGAGATCAGTAGCGGGAGCTACGAGCAGTACTTC. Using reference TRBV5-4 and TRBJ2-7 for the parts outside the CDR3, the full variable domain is ETGVTQSPTHLIKTRGQQVTLRCSSQSGHNTVSWYQQALGQGPQFIFQYYREEENGRGNFPPRFSGLQFPNYSSELNVNALELDDSALYLCASSQEISSGSYEQYFGPGTRLTVT.

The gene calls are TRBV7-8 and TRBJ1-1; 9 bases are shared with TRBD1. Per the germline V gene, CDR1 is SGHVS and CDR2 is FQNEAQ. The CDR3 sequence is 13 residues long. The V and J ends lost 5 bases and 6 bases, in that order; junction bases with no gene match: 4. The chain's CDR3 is CASSLQGAAEAFF. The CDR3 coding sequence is TGTGCCAGCAGCCTACAGGGGGCGGCTGAAGCTTTCTTT.

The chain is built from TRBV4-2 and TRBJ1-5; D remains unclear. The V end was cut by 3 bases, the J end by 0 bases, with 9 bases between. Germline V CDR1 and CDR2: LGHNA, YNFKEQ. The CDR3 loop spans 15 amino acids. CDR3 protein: CASSQGDYSNQPQHF. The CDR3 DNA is TGTGCCAGCAGCCAGGGAGATTATAGCAATCAGCCCCAGCATTTT.

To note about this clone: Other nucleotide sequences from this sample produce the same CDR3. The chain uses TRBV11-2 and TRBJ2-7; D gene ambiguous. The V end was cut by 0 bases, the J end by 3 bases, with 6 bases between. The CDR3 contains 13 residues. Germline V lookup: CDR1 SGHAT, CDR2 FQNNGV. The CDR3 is CASSLDPLYEQYF. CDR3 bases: TGTGCCAGCAGCTTAGACCCCCTCTACGAGCAGTACTTC.

CDR3 amino acids: CASSSSSPYNEQFF. In DNA, the CDR3 is TGCGCCAGCAGCTCCTCCTCTCCCTACAATGAGCAGTTCTTC. The J gene is TRBJ2-1, the V gene TRBV5-1; D uncertain. CDR3 length: 14 amino acids. The V end lost 3 bases, the J end lost 2 bases, and 9 bases lay between the germline ends. Germline CDR1 reads SGHRS; CDR2 reads YFSETQ.

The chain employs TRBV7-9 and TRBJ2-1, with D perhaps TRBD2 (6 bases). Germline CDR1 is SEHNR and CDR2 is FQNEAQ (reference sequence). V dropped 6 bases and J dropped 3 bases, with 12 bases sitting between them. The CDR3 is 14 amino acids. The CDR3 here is CASRSRDHYNEQFF. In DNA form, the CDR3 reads TGTGCCAGCAGATCGCGGGACCACTACAATGAGCAGTTCTTC. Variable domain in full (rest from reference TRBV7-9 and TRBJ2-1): DTGVSQNPRHKITKRGQNVTFRCDPISEHNRLYWYRQTLGQGPEFLTYFQNEAQLEKSRLLSDRFSAERPKGSFSTLEIQRTEQGDSAMYLCASRSRDHYNEQFFGPGTRLTVL.

The CDR3 protein is CASSEVYGGELFF. For the CDR3, the DNA is TGTGCCAGCAGTGAAGTATATGGCGGGGAGCTGTTTTTT. The rearrangement links TRBV25-1 to TRBJ2-2; no clear D gene. The V end lost 2 bases, the J end lost 7 bases, and 8 bases lay between the germline ends. The germline V gene encodes CDR1 MGHDK and CDR2 SYGVNS. This CDR3 has 13 residues.

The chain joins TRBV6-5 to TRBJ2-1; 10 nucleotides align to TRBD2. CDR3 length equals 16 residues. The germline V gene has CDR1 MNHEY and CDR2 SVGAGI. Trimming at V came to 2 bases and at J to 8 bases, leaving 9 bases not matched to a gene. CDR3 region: CASSYLAGELWHEQFF. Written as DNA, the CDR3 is TGTGCCAGCAGTTACCTAGCGGGAGAGTTGTGGCATGAGCAGTTCTTC.

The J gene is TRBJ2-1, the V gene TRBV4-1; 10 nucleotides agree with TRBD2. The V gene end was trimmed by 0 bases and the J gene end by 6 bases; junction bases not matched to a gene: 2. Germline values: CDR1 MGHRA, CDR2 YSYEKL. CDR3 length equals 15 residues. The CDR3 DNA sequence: TGCGCCAGCAGCCAAGAGGGACTAGCGCCCAATGAGCAGTTCTTC. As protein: CASSQEGLAPNEQFF.

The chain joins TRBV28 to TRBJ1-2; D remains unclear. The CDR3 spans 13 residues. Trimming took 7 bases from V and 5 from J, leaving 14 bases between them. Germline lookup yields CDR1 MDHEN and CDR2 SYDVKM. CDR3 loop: CASTQTIGYGYTF. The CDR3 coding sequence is TGTGCCAGCACACAGACAATAGGATATGGCTACACCTTC.

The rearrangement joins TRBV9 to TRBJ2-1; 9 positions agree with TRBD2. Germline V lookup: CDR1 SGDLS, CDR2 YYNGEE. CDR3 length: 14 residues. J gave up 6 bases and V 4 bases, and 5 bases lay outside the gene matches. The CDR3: CASSPSGTINEQFF. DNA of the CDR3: TGTGCCAGCAGCCCTAGCGGGACAATCAATGAGCAGTTCTTC.

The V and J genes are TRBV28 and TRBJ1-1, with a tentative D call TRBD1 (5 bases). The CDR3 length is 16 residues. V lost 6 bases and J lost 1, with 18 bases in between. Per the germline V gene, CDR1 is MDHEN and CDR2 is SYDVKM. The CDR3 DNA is TGTGCCAGCAGCCCCCCGGGGGAGGGTAGGAACACTGAAGCTTTCTTT. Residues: CASSPPGEGRNTEAFF. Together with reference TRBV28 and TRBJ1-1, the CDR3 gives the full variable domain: DVKVTQSSRYLVKRTGEKVFLECVQDMDHENMFWYRQDPGLGLRLIYFSYDVKMKEKGDIPEGYSVSREKKERFSLILESASTNQTSMYLCASSPPGEGRNTEAFFGQGTRLTVV.

The CDR3 sequence: CASSQRLAGLTGELFF. The CDR3 region has the DNA TGCGCCAGCAGCCAACGACTAGCGGGACTCACCGGGGAGCTGTTTTTT. V is TRBV4-1 and J is TRBJ2-2; TRBD2 matches 11 bases. J gave up 4 bases and V 2 bases, and 3 bases lay outside the gene matches. CDR1 and CDR2 (germline): MGHRA, YSYEKL. The CDR3 contains 16 residues.

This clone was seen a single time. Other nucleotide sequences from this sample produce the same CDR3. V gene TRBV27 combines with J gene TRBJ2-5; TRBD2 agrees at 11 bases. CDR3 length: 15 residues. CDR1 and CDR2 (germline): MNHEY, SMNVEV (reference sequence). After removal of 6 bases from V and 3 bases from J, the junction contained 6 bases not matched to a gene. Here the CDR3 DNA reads TGTGCCAGCAGCCCGGGGACTAGCGGAAAAGAGACCCAGTACTTC. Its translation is CASSPGTSGKETQYF.

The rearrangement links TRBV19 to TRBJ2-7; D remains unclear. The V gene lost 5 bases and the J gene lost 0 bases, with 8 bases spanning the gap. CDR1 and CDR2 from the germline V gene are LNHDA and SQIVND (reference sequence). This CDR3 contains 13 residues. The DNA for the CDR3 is TGTGCCAGTAGTCCTGAGCTCTCCTACGAGCAGTACTTC. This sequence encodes CASSPELSYEQYF.

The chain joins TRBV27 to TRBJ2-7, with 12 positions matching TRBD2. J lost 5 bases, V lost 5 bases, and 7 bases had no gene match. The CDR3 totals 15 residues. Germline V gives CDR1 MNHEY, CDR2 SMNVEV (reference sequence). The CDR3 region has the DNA TGTGCCAGCAGTCCCTCCGGGACTAGCGGGCACGAGCAGTACTTC. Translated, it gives CASSPSGTSGHEQYF.

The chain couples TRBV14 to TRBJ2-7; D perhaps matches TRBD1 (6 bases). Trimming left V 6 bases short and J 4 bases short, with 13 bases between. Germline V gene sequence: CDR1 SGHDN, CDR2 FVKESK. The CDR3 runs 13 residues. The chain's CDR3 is CASSYGTRYEQYF. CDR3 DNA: TGTGCCAGCAGTTACGGGACAAGATACGAGCAGTACTTC.

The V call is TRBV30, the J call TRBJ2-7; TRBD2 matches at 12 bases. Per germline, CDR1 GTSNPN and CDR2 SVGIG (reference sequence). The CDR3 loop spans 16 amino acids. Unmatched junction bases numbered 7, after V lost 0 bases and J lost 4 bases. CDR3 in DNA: TGTGCCTGGAGTGTAGTTGCCCTAGCGGGAGGGTACGAGCAGTACTTC. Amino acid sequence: CAWSVVALAGGYEQYF.

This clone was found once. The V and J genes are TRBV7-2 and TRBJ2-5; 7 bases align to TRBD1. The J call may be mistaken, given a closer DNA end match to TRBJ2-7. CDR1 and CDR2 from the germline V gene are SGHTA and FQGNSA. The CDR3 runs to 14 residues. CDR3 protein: CASSYSGTVYEQYF. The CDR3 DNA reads TGTGCCAGCAGCTATTCCGGGACAGTCTACGAGCAGTACTTC.